The entry that follows covers one TCR beta chain sequence. Its specific antigen is unknown. Per-nucleotide qualities are absent, and no much larger clonotype sits a single base away. Every patient had early-stage hepatocellular carcinoma and received no therapy prior to surgical resection. None of the sampled areas showed macroscopic evidence of necrosis or hemorrhage. In two patients, TCR sequencing (ImmunoSeq) was performed on multiple regions. Frozen resection tissue samples were collected at a distance of at least 1 cm from each other. Samples with the label N were taken from nontumoral liver tissue next to the tumor. Genomic DNA was isolated from bulk tissue with the DNeasy blood and tissue kit. Spanning cysteine to phenylalanine, the CDR3 consists of 15 amino acids. Only the CDR3 region is kept as DNA, spanning 45 bases read in frame from base 1. The germline V gene supplies CDR1 SQVTM and CDR2 ANQGSEA. Trimming removed 6 bases from V and 3 bases from J; the gene matches leave 12 bases unexplained.

These data are taken from a study of intratumoral heterogeneity in liver cancer. Regarding the research as a whole: In the full cohort of roughly 14 patients, the median age was roughly 64 years and the majority of patients were male. To investigate intratumor heterogeneity, the study integrated RNA-seq, DNA sequencing, TCR-seq and SNP array data drawn from multiple regions of hepatocellular carcinoma specimens. The overall cohort comprised about 70 multiregional samples from about 14 HCC patients, with 50 to 55 tumoral and 20 adjacent nontumoral regions. Study-wide findings and limitations: The authors acknowledged a relatively low patient number and under-sampled tumor-infiltrating lymphocyte representation as limitations.

The immunoSEQ assay was used to sequence TCR beta chain CDR3 regions from genomic DNA. Primers annealing to V and J segments amplified rearranged VDJ segments. On the authors' methods: The ImmunoSeq Analyzer software was used to calculate clonality and richness metrics. Clones with differential abundance between regions were identified with Fisher's exact test combined with a beta-binomial method for additional stringency. The source is immuneACCESS, and TCRdb retained only in-frame sequences with V and J called. Part of the clones is not carried over; for the studies checked, unresolved V genes explain less than half of this, and the remainder is unexplained. V and J calls plus clone size are reproduced from that table; the DNA served to infer D and trimming. Recorded for this sample are 20,000 to 25,000 clones; around 73% of them occurred a single time. The ten largest make up about a sixth of the sample.

The sequencing used tumor-adjacent normal tissue, collected before any cancer treatment. The V and J genes are TRBV29-1 and TRBJ2-3; TRBD2 matches 7 bases in the middle. This TCR was recovered from a woman aged 70-85 years with hepatocellular carcinoma. The CDR3 reads as follows: CSVASGPGGTDTQYF. The nucleotide sequence reads TGCAGCGTGGCTAGCGGTCCCGGGGGGACAGATACGCAGTATTTT.